This T cell receptor (beta chain) was captured by sequencing in a study of beta chain features in type 1 diabetes. Study at large: Patients and healthy donors were similar in age, gender and cell yields.

Points from the study as a whole: All four CD4+ subsets of Type 1 diabetes patients contained TCRB CDR3s that were moderately but significantly shorter.

Each of the CD4+ naive, central memory, regulatory and stem cell-like memory populations was sorted via CD45RO/CCR7/CD25/CD127/CD95/CD27. Post-sort purity exceeded 95% for all sorted populations. TCRB transcripts that were expressed got sequenced, as all of the isolated RNA had been reverse transcribed. Data came from immunoSEQ multiplex PCR; TCRdb stores just in-frame clones and leaves some out. Altogether about 450,000 clones are present, about 10% being singletons, with the ten largest covering less than 0.06%. The trim removed 0 bases at V and 3 bases at J, leaving 5 bases unmatched. This CDR3 has 14 residues. Germline V CDR1 and CDR2: GTSNPN, SVGIG (reference sequence). This clone was observed a few times. The target antigen is unknown.

The chain recombines TRBV30 with TRBJ2-7; 7 bases are shared with TRBD2. This receptor was taken from a woman under 30 in good health. Sequenced input: naive CD4+ T cells from blood. The CDR3 loop reads CAWSVRGGSYEQYF. The CDR3 region has the DNA TGTGCCTGGAGTGTAAGGGGCGGGAGCTACGAGCAGTACTTC. Full variable domain (outside the CDR3, taken from reference TRBV30 and TRBJ2-7): SQTIHQWPATLVQPVGSPLSLECTVEGTSNPNLYWYRQAAGRGLQLLFYSVGIGQISSEVPQNLSASRPQDRQFILSSKKLLLSDSGFYLCAWSVRGGSYEQYFGPGTRLTVT.